A single sample gave rise to the 25 T cell receptor beta chains below, sequenced in a study of shared T cell receptors in the human thymus. Produced via immunoSEQ multiplex PCR; TCRdb's table is partial and in-frame only. The data show 500,000 to 850,000 clones, more than 70% seen once. This sample also appeared in a second study, on human thymus T cells.

Sequencing used thymocytes. These receptors originate from a boy under two years old with a congenital heart defect.

The chain uses TRBV5-6 and TRBJ2-1, with D uncertain. The CDR3 runs to 12 residues. V was trimmed by 1 base and J by 10 bases, leaving 9 bases between them. The germline gives CDR1 SGHDT, CDR2 YYEEEE. The CDR3 nucleotides read TGTGCCAGCAGCTTGTTGAGAGTAGAGCAGTTCTTC. Its protein is CASSLLRVEQFF.

This clone appeared once. The chain combines TRBV28 with TRBJ2-3; 12 positions agree with TRBD2. CDR3 length equals 19 residues. V dropped 6 bases and J dropped 4; count of bases not matched to a gene: 17. CDR1 is MDHEN and CDR2 is SYDVKM in the germline V gene. The CDR3 region is CASSRAPSGRAGRSDTQYF. Here the CDR3 DNA reads TGTGCCAGCAGCAGAGCGCCTAGCGGGAGGGCCGGCAGGTCAGATACGCAGTATTTT.

The rearrangement uses TRBV29-1 and TRBJ2-1; 11 bases match TRBD2. The junction had 17 bases not matched to a gene; V was cut back by 0 bases and J by 4 bases. This CDR3 contains 20 residues. Germline CDR1 reads SQVTM; CDR2 reads ANQGSEA. The CDR3 sequence: CSVEDLLLAGVKITYNEQFF. CDR3 nucleotides: TGCAGCGTTGAAGATCTTTTACTAGCGGGAGTAAAGATAACATACAATGAGCAGTTCTTC.

This clone was seen just once. The V and J genes are TRBV5-1 and TRBJ2-2, with D possibly TRBD1 on 6 matching bases. Germline lookup yields CDR1 SGHRS and CDR2 YFSETQ. Trimming pared 1 base from V and 4 bases from J, leaving 8 bases between. The CDR3 is 14 amino acids. The CDR3 spells CASSLRQVTGELFF. The CDR3 DNA is TGCGCCAGCAGCTTGAGACAGGTCACCGGGGAGCTGTTTTTT.

A single count supports this clone. V usage is TRBV10-2 and J usage is TRBJ1-4; 9 bases line up with TRBD1. The CDR3 spans 18 residues. Germline CDR1 and CDR2: WSHSY and SAAADI. V lost 2 bases to trimming and J lost 6 bases; unmatched junction nucleotides: 13. CDR3 region: CASSEPIPYRGRDEKLFF. The CDR3 nucleotides are TGCGCCAGCAGTGAGCCTATCCCTTACAGGGGGCGGGATGAAAAACTGTTTTTT.

The chain carries TRBV12-5 and TRBJ2-7; TRBD1 matches 8 bases. The CDR3 is 16 residues long. The J segment lost 4 bases and the V segment lost 0 bases, leaving 8 bases of the junction unmatched. Per the germline V gene, CDR1 is LGHNT and CDR2 is FRNRAP. CDR3 protein: CASGLVLQGDAYEQYF. As DNA, the CDR3 is TGTGCTAGTGGTTTGGTACTACAGGGGGATGCGTACGAGCAGTACTTC.

The J gene is TRBJ1-2, the V gene TRBV28, with D unclear. In germline, CDR1 is MDHEN, CDR2 SYDVKM. Trimming removed 5 bases from V and 0 bases from J, with 19 bases in between. This CDR3 contains 17 residues. CDR3 in DNA: TGTGCCAGCAGTCTAACTACATCCAGAGCCTCTAACTATGGCTACACCTTC. Translation: CASSLTTSRASNYGYTF.

The J gene is TRBJ2-3, the V gene TRBV28; D might be TRBD2 (6 bases). CDR3 length equals 15 residues. Deletions cut 5 bases from V and 5 bases from J, with 17 bases between. Germline lookup yields CDR1 MDHEN and CDR2 SYDVKM. CDR3 in amino acids: CASSPARARGDTQYF. CDR3 nucleotide sequence: TGTGCCAGCAGTCCCGCGCGGGCGCGGGGAGATACGCAGTATTTT.

The CDR3 nucleotides are TGTGCCAGCAGCTTGGCCCGGGGGGATGCCAAAAACATTCAGTACTTC. It specifies CASSLARGDAKNIQYF. The chain employs TRBV5-4 and TRBJ2-4, with 7 bases lining up with TRBD2. J lost 1 base, V lost 0 bases, and 4 bases had no gene match. This CDR3 is built from 16 residues. Per germline, CDR1 SGHNT and CDR2 YYREEE (reference sequence).

This clone was seen just once. J is TRBJ2-7 and V is TRBV28; 8 bases are a match to TRBD2. V lost 8 bases and J lost 0; bases outside the gene matches: 12. Per germline, CDR1 MDHEN and CDR2 SYDVKM. The CDR3 covers 16 residues. The CDR3 sequence: CASLNRSGESSYEQYF. CDR3 DNA sequence: TGTGCCAGCCTAAACCGTAGCGGGGAGAGCTCCTACGAGCAGTACTTC.

V is TRBV28 and J is TRBJ1-2, with no clear D. Germline values: CDR1 MDHEN, CDR2 SYDVKM. With 4 bases removed from V and 11 bases from J, the gap between germline ends came to 20 bases. CDR3 length: 14 amino acids. The CDR3 sequence: CASSSPHQLHYYTF. The CDR3 DNA reads TGTGCCAGCAGTTCCCCCCACCAGTTGCATTATTACACCTTC.

The chain combines TRBV7-2 with TRBJ1-1, with D possibly matching TRBD1 (6 bases). Trimming took 1 base from V and 0 from J, leaving 21 bases between them. This CDR3 region has 19 residues. The germline V gene has CDR1 SGHTA and CDR2 FQGNSA. CDR3 bases: TGTGCCAGCAGCTTAGAATGGGGAGGGGGACCGCCCCTGAACACTGAAGCTTTCTTT. Translation: CASSLEWGGGPPLNTEAFF.

The genes are TRBV10-2 and TRBJ2-1; D is possibly TRBD1 (6 bases). V lost 4 bases, J lost 2 bases, and 12 bases lay in between. The germline V gene has CDR1 WSHSY and CDR2 SAAADI. The CDR3 runs to 15 residues. In DNA, the CDR3 is TGCGCCAGCAGTGGGGGGCTAGACCCCTACAATGAGCAGTTCTTC. It is translated as CASSGGLDPYNEQFF.

This clone was found once. V usage is TRBV7-8 and J usage is TRBJ2-5; TRBD2 matches at 7 bases. In germline, CDR1 is SGHVS, CDR2 FQNEAQ. CDR3 length: 15 amino acids. Trimming at V came to 5 bases and at J to 1 base, leaving 7 bases not matched to a gene. The CDR3 loop is CASSPRWGGQETQYF. The CDR3 DNA follows: TGTGCCAGCAGCCCCCGGTGGGGGGGCCAAGAGACCCAGTACTTC.

This clone has just one count. The J gene is TRBJ2-1, the V gene TRBV7-9; no definite D call. Per germline, CDR1 SEHNR and CDR2 FQNEAQ (reference sequence). The ends were cut back, 7 bases at V and 0 bases at J, with 13 bases in the middle. This CDR3 has 15 residues. CDR3 nucleotide sequence: TGTGCCAGCACCCCCGTTGGCTCCTCCTACAATGAGCAGTTCTTC. This sequence encodes CASTPVGSSYNEQFF.

The V call is TRBV7-6, the J call TRBJ2-5, with D possibly TRBD2 on 6 matching bases. Per germline, CDR1 SGHVS and CDR2 FNYEAQ. The CDR3 runs 16 residues. Trimming stripped 4 bases from V and 10 bases from J, with 25 bases between. The CDR3 DNA sequence: TGTGCCAGCAGCTCACGACTGCGGAGGGCTCTGGGGGACCAGTACTTC. It yields the protein CASSSRLRRALGDQYF.

This clone was picked up one time. V gene TRBV28 combines with J gene TRBJ1-3; D uncertain. The length of the CDR3 is 15 residues. The germline V gene encodes CDR1 MDHEN and CDR2 SYDVKM. The germline V and J ends were trimmed by 5 bases and 2 bases, with 13 bases remaining between them. The CDR3 is CASSPPPETGNTIYF. DNA of the CDR3: TGTGCCAGCAGTCCCCCCCCAGAAACTGGAAACACCATATATTTT.

The chain employs TRBV10-3 and TRBJ2-5; D gene uncertain. CDR1 and CDR2 from the germline V gene are ENHRY and SYGVKD. Trimming took 7 bases from V and 3 from J, leaving 6 bases between them. This CDR3 has 11 amino acids. The CDR3 DNA is TGTGCCATCAAGGCGGAAGAGACCCAGTACTTC. Amino acids: CAIKAEETQYF.

This sequence joins TRBV27 and TRBJ2-2; D possibly corresponds to TRBD2 (6 bases). This CDR3 comprises 13 residues. Germline V lookup: CDR1 MNHEY, CDR2 SMNVEV (reference sequence). V lost 8 bases and J lost 3, with 10 bases in between. CDR3 amino acids: CASRGKDTGELFF. The CDR3 nucleotides are TGTGCCAGCCGCGGGAAGGACACCGGGGAGCTGTTTTTT.

V and J are TRBV6-4 and TRBJ2-1; TRBD2 aligns across 9 bases. The CDR3 runs 16 residues. V shed 3 bases, J shed 2 bases, and the junction held 5 bases outside the gene matches. The germline gives CDR1 MRHNA, CDR2 SNTAGT. The CDR3 loop reads CASSEIAGATYNEQFF. The DNA for the CDR3 is TGTGCCAGCAGTGAGATAGCGGGGGCGACCTACAATGAGCAGTTCTTC.

This chain links TRBV28 with TRBJ2-6; TRBD1 agrees at 7 bases. V was clipped by 1 base and J by 2 bases; unmatched bases: 11. The CDR3 has 19 amino acids. CDR1 MDHEN and CDR2 SYDVKM come from the germline V gene. CDR3 sequence reads: CASSLSPDRVVTGANVLTF. Written as DNA, the CDR3 is TGTGCCAGCAGTTTATCCCCCGACAGGGTGGTGACTGGGGCCAACGTCCTGACTTTC. The variable domain in full, with the rest retrieved from reference TRBV28 and TRBJ2-6, is DVKVTQSSRYLVKRTGEKVFLECVQDMDHENMFWYRQDPGLGLRLIYFSYDVKMKEKGDIPEGYSVSREKKERFSLILESASTNQTSMYLCASSLSPDRVVTGANVLTFGAGSRLTVL.

The chain employs TRBV19 and TRBJ2-7, with TRBD1 matching over 8 bases. This CDR3 comprises 14 residues. CDR1 is LNHDA and CDR2 is SQIVND in the germline V gene (reference sequence). V trimming: 5 bases; J trimming: 0 bases; junction bases outside the gene matches: 3. The CDR3 is CASSSTGDSYEQYF. The CDR3 DNA is TGTGCCAGTAGTTCGACAGGGGACTCCTACGAGCAGTACTTC.

The J gene is TRBJ2-7, the V gene TRBV27; 7 positions agree with TRBD1. Germline CDR1 reads MNHEY; CDR2 reads SMNVEV (reference sequence). The CDR3 has 14 amino acids. J was trimmed by 3 bases and V by 0 bases; bases with no gene match: 2. The CDR3 DNA reads as TGTGCCAGCAGTTTATCGGGACAGAACTACGAGCAGTACTTC. Amino acid sequence: CASSLSGQNYEQYF.

The rearrangement joins TRBV4-1 to TRBJ2-1; TRBD2 matches 8 bases. Germline-derived CDR1 and CDR2 are MGHRA and YSYEKL. J was trimmed by 4 bases and V by 6 bases; bases with no gene match: 8. The CDR3 has 15 residues. DNA of the CDR3: TGCGCCAGCAGGAGTTCGACTAGCGAATACAATGAGCAGTTCTTC. Amino acid sequence: CASRSSTSEYNEQFF.

This chain links TRBV19 with TRBJ1-1; D may be TRBD1 (6 bases). Trimming pared 4 bases from V and 5 bases from J, leaving 20 bases between. Germline V gene lookup returns CDR1 LNHDA and CDR2 SQIVND (reference sequence). The CDR3 is 16 residues long. The CDR3 DNA is TGTGCCAGTAGTAGGGAGGGGGGCTACGGTTGGACTGAAGCTTTCTTT. Translation: CASSREGGYGWTEAFF.